The 32 T cell receptor beta chains reported below all come from one sample, sequenced in a study of neurological immune-mediated disorders. The time point is: longitudinal time-point 2. TCRdb analysed the 5' RACE reads with MiXCR anew, one entry per CDR3 protein. The table shows under 50,000 distinct CDR3 sequences, with around 13% occurring only once. Sequenced sample: PBMCs. Receptors originate from a male donor with HTLV-1-associated myelopathy (HAM/TSP).

This clonotype was seen many times. This chain joins TRBV5-1 and TRBJ2-1; D remains unclear. V gave up 4 bases and J gave up 9 bases, with 14 bases separating them. Germline V gene sequence: CDR1 SGHRS, CDR2 YFSETQ. CDR3 length: 13 residues. The CDR3 protein is CASSLDMLREQFF. CDR3 sequence (DNA): TGCGCCAGCAGCCTTGACATGTTGCGTGAGCAGTTCTTC.

At least ten counts were recorded for this clonotype. V gene TRBV7-8 combines with J gene TRBJ1-4; 7 bases are shared with TRBD1. The germline V gene encodes CDR1 SGHVS and CDR2 FQNEAQ. Trimming at V came to 6 bases and at J to 8 bases, leaving 9 bases not matched to a gene. This CDR3 has 14 amino acids. This chain's CDR3 is CASRKQGMREKLFF. CDR3 in DNA: TGTGCCAGCAGAAAACAGGGGATGAGGGAAAAACTGTTTTTT. Full variable domain (rest looked up from reference TRBV7-8 and TRBJ1-4): GAGVSQSPRYKVAKRGQDVALRCDPISGHVSLFWYQQALGQGPEFLTYFQNEAQLDKSGLPSDRFFAERPEGSVSTLKIQRTQQEDSAVYLCASRKQGMREKLFFGSGTQLSVL.

This clonotype was detected only a few times. The rearrangement links TRBV19 to TRBJ1-2; 8 nucleotides line up with TRBD1. Germline CDR1 is LNHDA and CDR2 is SQIVND (reference sequence). The CDR3 totals 14 residues. V lost 5 bases to trimming and J lost 4 bases; unmatched junction nucleotides: 6. The DNA of the CDR3 is TGTGCCAGTAGTTCCCGGACAGGGAGCTATGGCTACACCTTC. The encoded protein is CASSSRTGSYGYTF.

As for this clonotype: The DNA is left out, because the CDR3 cannot be placed on it with certainty; the CDR3 is given as TCRdb lists it. The V and J genes are TRBV13 and TRBJ2-3; the table's D call of TRBD1 was not tested on the DNA. Inclusive of both ends, the CDR3 amounts to 21 amino acids. Germline assignment: CDR1 PRHDT and CDR2 FYEKMQ (reference sequence). CDR3 region: CASSFYICSARAVAGADTQYF.

This clonotype was recorded many times. The chain couples TRBV7-9 to TRBJ1-1; D gene uncertain. The germline CDR1 and CDR2 sequences are SEHNR and FQNEAQ (reference sequence). Trimming took 5 bases from V and 3 from J, leaving 10 bases between them. The CDR3 sequence is 13 residues long. The CDR3 sequence is CASSPGVYTEAFF. CDR3 sequence (DNA): TGTGCCAGCAGCCCGGGCGTCTACACTGAAGCTTTCTTT.

Many counts were recorded for this clonotype. V is TRBV5-6 and J is TRBJ2-1, with D possibly being TRBD1 (5 bases). The germline CDR1 and CDR2 sequences are SGHDT and YYEEEE. Trimming pared 0 bases from V and 0 bases from J, leaving 10 bases between. This CDR3 comprises 16 residues. The CDR3 reads CASSLVPRGSYNEQFF. In nucleotides, the CDR3 is TGTGCCAGCAGCTTGGTGCCTAGGGGCTCCTACAATGAGCAGTTCTTC.

In its sample, this clonotype was seen a few times. The rearrangement links TRBV19 to TRBJ2-5; 7 nucleotides agree with TRBD1. V lost 9 bases, J lost 1 base, and 2 bases stayed unmatched. Germline CDR1 is LNHDA and CDR2 is SQIVND (reference sequence). The CDR3 is 12 amino acids. The CDR3 bases are TGTGCCAGCAGACAGGGCCAAGAGACCCAGTACTTC. Translating gives CASRQGQETQYF.

This clonotype has at least ten counts. The chain employs TRBV7-2 and TRBJ2-2; D ambiguous. This CDR3 region has 16 residues. Trimming took 1 base from V and 4 from J, leaving 13 bases between them. Per germline, CDR1 SGHTA and CDR2 FQGNSA. CDR3 in amino acids: CASSLEGRMATGELFF. For the CDR3, the DNA is TGTGCCAGCAGCTTAGAAGGCAGGATGGCCACCGGGGAGCTGTTTTTT.

Only a few counts were recorded for this clonotype. The rearrangement links TRBV4-3 to TRBJ1-4, with D possibly matching TRBD1 (5 bases). The CDR3 length is 14 residues. Germline V CDR1 and CDR2: LGHNA, YSLEER. V gave up 4 bases and J gave up 11 bases, with 17 bases separating them. The CDR3 spells CASSLIGVRDKLFF. As DNA, the CDR3 is TGCGCCAGCAGCCTTATAGGGGTACGAGACAAACTGTTTTTT.

This clonotype occurred a few times. The rearrangement joins TRBV2 to TRBJ2-6; 7 nucleotides match TRBD2. Germline V gene data show CDR1 as SNHLY and CDR2 as FYNNEI. The length of the CDR3 is 16 residues. The V gene end was trimmed by 1 base and the J gene end by 2 bases; junction bases not matched to a gene: 2. The CDR3 sequence is CASSEGGGAGANVLTF. The CDR3 coding sequence is TGTGCCAGCAGTGAAGGGGGGGGAGCTGGGGCCAACGTCCTGACTTTC.

This clonotype was observed many times. The V and J genes are TRBV6-5 and TRBJ1-1; the D gene is possibly TRBD1 (5 bases). The CDR3 has 11 amino acids. Looked up from germline, CDR1 is MNHEY and CDR2 is SVGAGI. V lost 9 bases and J lost 8, with 13 bases in between. The CDR3 DNA follows: TGTGCCAGGGGATCGGGGCTCGAAGCTTTCTTT. Encoded protein: CARGSGLEAFF.

Concerning this clonotype itself: This clone may be a read error of a much larger clone one base away. The V call is TRBV5-1, the J call TRBJ2-3; possibly TRBD2 for D (5 bases). Germline V CDR1 and CDR2: SGHRS, YFSETQ. This CDR3 comprises 14 residues. This chain's CDR3 is CASSLVLDTDTLYF. For the CDR3, the DNA is TGCGCCAGCAGCTTGGTACTAGACACTGATACGCTGTATTTT.

The table lists this clonotype with many counts. The CDR3: CASSQPGPTDTQYF. CDR3 sequence (DNA): TGTGCCAGCAGCCAACCCGGGCCGACAGATACGCAGTATTTT. V and J are TRBV3-1 and TRBJ2-3; the D is unclear. Trimming pared 2 bases from V and 3 bases from J, leaving 9 bases between. The V gene's germline CDR1 is LGHDT and CDR2 YNNKEL (reference sequence). CDR3 length: 14 residues.

The gene calls are TRBV5-1 and TRBJ2-3; 9 nucleotides match TRBD2. V dropped 4 bases and J dropped 5; count of bases not matched to a gene: 11. This CDR3 is 16 amino acids long. Germline CDR1 and CDR2: SGHRS and YFSETQ. CDR3 region: CASSGGTSGGLDTQYF. CDR3 nucleotides: TGCGCCAGCAGCGGTGGCACGAGCGGGGGGTTAGATACGCAGTATTTT.

This clonotype occurred many times. The chain combines TRBV13 with TRBJ1-1; D might be TRBD1 (6 bases). The CDR3 loop spans 15 amino acids. Germline V gene sequence: CDR1 PRHDT, CDR2 FYEKMQ (reference sequence). V lost 4 bases and J lost 7, with 19 bases in between. The CDR3 bases are TGTGCCAGCAGCTCACCTCGGGGGGGGCGCAGTGAAGCTTTCTTT. Encoded protein: CASSSPRGGRSEAFF.

The table lists this clonotype with many counts. This rearrangement joins TRBV6-5 to TRBJ2-3; no clear D. Germline CDR1 reads MNHEY; CDR2 reads SVGAGI. The CDR3 has 13 residues. With 6 bases removed from V and 0 bases from J, the gap between germline ends came to 7 bases. CDR3 amino acids: CASRMSSTDTQYF. The DNA for the CDR3 is TGTGCCAGCAGAATGTCTAGCACAGATACGCAGTATTTT.

This clonotype occurred a few times. V gene TRBV20-1 combines with J gene TRBJ1-2; D not certain. Germline V lookup: CDR1 DFQATT, CDR2 SNEGSKA (reference sequence). Trimming pared 3 bases from V and 3 bases from J, leaving 8 bases between. This CDR3 contains 12 residues. The CDR3 DNA follows: TGCAGTGCTAGTGCGACGGACTATGGCTACACCTTC. It translates to CSASATDYGYTF.

The table lists this clonotype with many counts. The chain links TRBV7-9 to TRBJ1-4; D is undetermined. The length of the CDR3 is 12 residues. With 1 base removed from V and 10 bases from J, the gap between germline ends came to 7 bases. The germline V gene encodes CDR1 SEHNR and CDR2 FQNEAQ (reference sequence). The CDR3 protein is CASSLEGGKLFF. CDR3 DNA: TGTGCCAGCAGCTTAGAGGGTGGAAAACTGTTTTTT. Filled out from reference TRBV7-9 and TRBJ1-4, the complete variable domain reads DTGVSQNPRHKITKRGQNVTFRCDPISEHNRLYWYRQTLGQGPEFLTYFQNEAQLEKSRLLSDRFSAERPKGSFSTLEIQRTEQGDSAMYLCASSLEGGKLFFGSGTQLSVL.

This clonotype was observed at least ten times. The rearrangement uses TRBV6-2 or TRBV6-3 and TRBJ2-7; D gene unclear. The ends were cut back, 4 bases at V and 2 bases at J, with 9 bases in the middle. The CDR3 runs 13 residues. Germline CDR1 reads MNHEY; CDR2 reads SVGEGT. The CDR3 region has the DNA TGTGCCAGCAGTTTCGGGCAAGCCTACGAGCAGTACTTC. Its protein product is CASSFGQAYEQYF.

This clonotype was picked up many times. The chain is built from TRBV5-1 and TRBJ1-2; 10 positions agree with TRBD1. There are 14 residues in the CDR3. V lost 4 bases and J lost 6; bases outside the gene matches: 6. Germline CDR1 reads SGHRS; CDR2 reads YFSETQ. The CDR3 protein is CASSRGQGNNGYTF. In DNA, the CDR3 is TGCGCCAGCAGCCGGGGACAGGGGAACAATGGCTACACCTTC. The whole variable domain, remainder taken from reference TRBV5-1 and TRBJ1-2, is KAGVTQTPRYLIKTRGQQVTLSCSPISGHRSVSWYQQTPGQGLQFLFEYFSETQRNKGNFPGRFSGRQFSNSRSEMNVSTLELGDSALYLCASSRGQGNNGYTFGSGTRLTVV.

The chain links TRBV4-1 to TRBJ2-1, with a possible D match to TRBD2 (6 bases). V was clipped by 0 bases and J by 0 bases, with 12 bases between them. In germline, CDR1 is MGHRA, CDR2 YSYEKL. This CDR3 contains 17 residues. CDR3 coding DNA: TGCGCCAGCAGCCAAGATCTTCGGGGGATCTCCTACAATGAGCAGTTCTTC. Translating gives CASSQDLRGISYNEQFF.

This clonotype was seen at least ten times. This chain links TRBV20-1 with TRBJ1-4, with unresolved D. The CDR3 covers 14 residues. Germline V gene data show CDR1 as DFQATT and CDR2 as SNEGSKA (reference sequence). Trimming removed 4 bases at V and 0 bases at J, with 9 bases between. The CDR3 is CSAKTAATNEKLFF. DNA for the CDR3: TGCAGTGCTAAAACAGCGGCAACTAATGAAAAACTGTTTTTT.

This clonotype has a count of ten or more. The J gene is TRBJ1-2, the V gene TRBV27; no clear D gene. The CDR3 length is 14 residues. Germline V gives CDR1 MNHEY, CDR2 SMNVEV (reference sequence). V lost 3 bases, J lost 4 bases, and 12 bases lay in between. As DNA, the CDR3 is TGTGCCAGCAGTTTTACCCCCACCACCTATGGCTACACCTTC. Amino acids: CASSFTPTTYGYTF.

This clonotype was counted many times. V usage is TRBV3-1 and J usage is TRBJ2-4; the D gene is possibly TRBD1 (5 bases). V lost 1 base, J lost 8 bases, and 9 bases lay in between. This CDR3 has 13 residues. Germline-derived CDR1 and CDR2 are LGHDT and YNNKEL (reference sequence). The CDR3 coding sequence is TGTGCCAGCAGCCAAGCTCAGGGATACATTCAGTACTTC. Protein: CASSQAQGYIQYF.

This clonotype was recorded at least ten times. The chain uses TRBV5-1 and TRBJ2-7; TRBD1 agrees at 8 bases. CDR1 SGHRS and CDR2 YFSETQ come from the germline V gene. The CDR3 covers 15 residues. The V and J ends lost 4 bases and 2 bases, in that order; junction bases with no gene match: 8. The CDR3 here is CASSPGTGITYEQYF. CDR3 bases: TGCGCCAGCAGCCCAGGGACAGGAATTACCTACGAGCAGTACTTC.

V is TRBV7-9 and J is TRBJ2-3; D possibly corresponds to TRBD1 (5 bases). Germline CDR1 reads SEHNR; CDR2 reads FQNEAQ (reference sequence). This CDR3 has 15 residues. Trimming took 5 bases from V and 1 from J, leaving 13 bases between them. Written as DNA, the CDR3 is TGTGCCAGCAGCCCCAGTGGGGCTGGCACAGATACGCAGTATTTT. It encodes CASSPSGAGTDTQYF.

The table lists this clonotype with many counts. The CDR3 coding sequence is TGTGCCAGCAGCCAAGCGGCCAGTCTGAACACTGAAGCTTTCTTT. Translated, it gives CASSQAASLNTEAFF. This rearrangement joins TRBV3-1 to TRBJ1-1; D is undetermined. V gave up 1 base and J gave up 0 bases, with 9 bases separating them. Germline assignment: CDR1 LGHDT and CDR2 YNNKEL (reference sequence). The CDR3 totals 15 residues.

There are many counts of this clonotype. The V and J genes are TRBV7-8 and TRBJ2-3; 8 bases are shared with TRBD2. The germline gives CDR1 SGHVS, CDR2 FQNEAQ. This CDR3 has 17 amino acids. With V trimmed by 5 bases and J by 7 bases, 17 bases remained unmatched. CDR3 in amino acids: CASSPGGGGGPYNTQYF. CDR3 nucleotide sequence: TGTGCCAGCAGCCCCGGCGGAGGCGGGGGGCCCTATAATACGCAGTATTTT.

This clonotype occurred many times. The genes are TRBV9 and TRBJ2-5, with D possibly being TRBD2 (7 bases). The V gene lost 3 bases and the J gene lost 2 bases, with 11 bases spanning the gap. Germline V lookup: CDR1 SGDLS, CDR2 YYNGEE. CDR3 length equals 14 residues. The CDR3: CASSGGGLQETQYF. In nucleotides, the CDR3 is TGTGCCAGCAGCGGGGGGGGCTTACAAGAGACCCAGTACTTC.

This clonotype was detected ten times or more. The V and J genes are TRBV9 and TRBJ2-3; 10 bases match TRBD2. V gave up 4 bases and J gave up 2 bases; unmatched junction bases: 4. Germline loops: CDR1 SGDLS, CDR2 YYNGEE. The CDR3 is made up of 15 amino acids. The CDR3 nucleotides read TGTGCCAGCAGCTTTAGCGGGGGGATCACAGATACGCAGTATTTT. Amino acid sequence: CASSFSGGITDTQYF.

This clonotype was detected ten times or more. V is TRBV6-2 or TRBV6-3 and J is TRBJ1-5; a weak D match, TRBD1 (5 bases). The CDR3 consists of 15 residues. The germline V gene has CDR1 MNHEY and CDR2 SVGEGT. V lost 2 bases and J lost 1, with 9 bases in between. The CDR3 region has the DNA TGTGCCAGCAGTTACGGGGGGGGAAGCAATCAGCCCCAGCATTTT. This translates into CASSYGGGSNQPQHF.

The chain couples TRBV20-1 to TRBJ2-1; 12 bases line up with TRBD2. The length of the CDR3 is 18 residues. The J segment lost 3 bases and the V segment lost 0 bases, leaving 9 bases of the junction unmatched. Per the germline V gene, CDR1 is DFQATT and CDR2 is SNEGSKA (reference sequence). The CDR3 is CSARDHLAGGPVYNEQFF. CDR3 bases: TGCAGTGCTAGAGATCACCTAGCGGGGGGGCCCGTCTACAATGAGCAGTTCTTC.